A single sample gave rise to the 30 T cell receptor beta chains below, sequenced in a study of blood T cell repertoires in COVID-19. Clones were read by immunoSEQ multiplex PCR, and TCRdb kept only the in-frame ones, dropping some. This table holds approximately 99,000 clones, around 81% found once. Specimen: peripheral blood. The receptor set was obtained from a woman between 70 and 85 years old with acute or convalescent COVID-19.

The V and J genes are TRBV19 and TRBJ1-1; possibly TRBD1 for D (5 bases). Germline CDR1 is LNHDA and CDR2 is SQIVND (reference sequence). The CDR3 is made up of 13 amino acids. V was shortened by 6 bases and J by 1 base, with 9 bases between the two germline ends. CDR3 sequence: CASSLTANTEAFF. The CDR3, as DNA: TGTGCCAGTAGCCTGACAGCGAACACTGAAGCTTTCTTT.

This chain connects TRBV15 to TRBJ2-5, with D uncertain. V was cut by 0 bases and J by 5 bases, with 7 bases left in between. Germline V gene data show CDR1 as LNHNV and CDR2 as YYDKDF (reference sequence). This CDR3 region has 13 residues. CDR3 loop: CATSRDRLETQYF. The CDR3 DNA reads TGTGCCACCAGCAGAGATCGTTTGGAGACCCAGTACTTC.

This chain uses TRBV6-5 with TRBJ2-3, with 8 bases that match TRBD2. V dropped 6 bases and J dropped 3; count of bases not matched to a gene: 5. CDR1 and CDR2 from the germline V gene are MNHEY and SVGAGI. CDR3 length: 14 amino acids. The CDR3 sequence is CASRAGGRTDTQYF. For the CDR3, the DNA is TGTGCCAGCAGGGCGGGGGGTAGAACAGATACGCAGTATTTT.

V and J are TRBV7-9 and TRBJ2-7; TRBD1 aligns across 9 bases. The CDR3 has 18 amino acids. V dropped 1 base and J dropped 0; count of bases not matched to a gene: 10. Germline CDR1 reads SEHNR; CDR2 reads FQNEAQ (reference sequence). CDR3 bases: TGTGCCAGCAGCTTAGGTTTTAACAGGGGGCGGTCCTCCTACGAGCAGTACTTC. Translation gives CASSLGFNRGRSSYEQYF.

V and J are TRBV5-1 and TRBJ2-1; weak D call: TRBD2 (6 bases). Germline-derived CDR1 and CDR2 are SGHRS and YFSETQ. Trimming shortened V by 0 bases and J by 5 bases, and 12 bases separated the two germline ends. The CDR3 sequence is 15 residues long. Here the CDR3 reads CASSLGPGEHNEQFF. The CDR3 DNA sequence: TGCGCCAGCAGCTTGGGGCCGGGAGAACACAATGAGCAGTTCTTC.

V is TRBV2 and J is TRBJ2-2; TRBD1 agrees at 8 bases. CDR3 length equals 16 residues. Germline CDR1 SNHLY, CDR2 FYNNEI. V shed 4 bases, J shed 4 bases, and the junction held 8 bases outside the gene matches. The CDR3 spells CASSAQGAPSTGELFF. CDR3 sequence (DNA): TGTGCCAGCAGTGCGCAGGGGGCGCCGAGCACCGGGGAGCTGTTTTTT. The complete variable domain, with remaining parts taken from reference TRBV2 and TRBJ2-2, reads EPEVTQTPSHQVTQMGQEVILRCVPISNHLYFYWYRQILGQKVEFLVSFYNNEISEKSEIFDDQFSVERPDGSNFTLKIRSTKLEDSAMYFCASSAQGAPSTGELFFGEGSRLTVL.

The gene calls are TRBV28 and TRBJ2-7, with 8 bases matching TRBD1. Germline assignment: CDR1 MDHEN and CDR2 SYDVKM. The CDR3 is 14 amino acids. The V segment lost 6 bases and the J segment 5 bases; nucleotides outside the gene matches: 9. The CDR3 reads CASSQDRAPHEQYF. The CDR3 DNA sequence: TGTGCCAGCAGCCAGGACAGGGCCCCCCACGAGCAGTACTTC. The full variable domain, in which reference TRBV28 and TRBJ2-7 provide the parts outside the CDR3, is DVKVTQSSRYLVKRTGEKVFLECVQDMDHENMFWYRQDPGLGLRLIYFSYDVKMKEKGDIPEGYSVSREKKERFSLILESASTNQTSMYLCASSQDRAPHEQYFGPGTRLTVT.

V and J are TRBV10-1 and TRBJ2-2; D is uncertain. Germline CDR1 WNHNN, CDR2 SYGVQD (reference sequence). The CDR3 contains 15 residues. V dropped 2 bases and J dropped 1 base, with 8 bases sitting between them. The CDR3 loop reads CASSEERLNTGELFF. CDR3 sequence (DNA): TGCGCCAGCAGTGAGGAGAGATTGAACACCGGGGAGCTGTTTTTT.

V and J are TRBV4-2 and TRBJ2-7, with TRBD1 as a possible D gene (6 bases). Per the germline V gene, CDR1 is LGHNA and CDR2 is YNFKEQ. The CDR3 is 13 residues long. The V end was cut by 1 base, the J end by 3 bases, with 7 bases between. The CDR3 DNA follows: TGTGCCAGCAGCCAAGGGACAGACTACGAGCAGTACTTC. It codes for CASSQGTDYEQYF.

The J gene is TRBJ1-3, the V gene TRBV28; 11 bases line up with TRBD1. V lost 5 bases to trimming and J lost 4 bases; unmatched junction nucleotides: 4. The CDR3 consists of 15 residues. The germline V gene has CDR1 MDHEN and CDR2 SYDVKM. CDR3 sequence (DNA): TGTGCCAGCAGTGACGGACAGGGGGCCGGAAACACCATATATTTT. It translates to CASSDGQGAGNTIYF.

The rearrangement joins TRBV4-2 to TRBJ2-1, with 12 bases fitting TRBD2. CDR1 and CDR2 (germline): LGHNA, YNFKEQ. CDR3 length: 15 residues. V trimming: 5 bases; J trimming: 5 bases; junction bases outside the gene matches: 4. CDR3 DNA: TGTGCCAGCAGCTTGACTAGCGGGGGAGACAATGAGCAGTTCTTC. This encodes CASSLTSGGDNEQFF.

This clone was observed a few times. This chain joins TRBV7-9 and TRBJ1-5; no clear D. The CDR3 totals 12 residues. The germline V gene encodes CDR1 SEHNR and CDR2 FQNEAQ (reference sequence). V lost 3 bases and J lost 6, with 6 bases in between. The CDR3 spells CASSFDIQPQHF. CDR3 DNA sequence: TGTGCCAGCAGCTTTGACATTCAGCCCCAGCATTTT.

This sequence joins TRBV19 and TRBJ2-3; 12 nucleotides align to TRBD2. This CDR3 region has 16 residues. J lost 5 bases, V lost 9 bases, and 12 bases had no gene match. The germline V gene has CDR1 LNHDA and CDR2 SQIVND (reference sequence). CDR3 residues: CASTNGLAGRQDTQYF. CDR3 nucleotide sequence: TGTGCCAGCACAAACGGACTAGCGGGGCGTCAAGATACGCAGTATTTT.

This clone was seen once. The chain employs TRBV3-1 (or the pseudogene TRBV3-2) and TRBJ1-2; possible D gene TRBD1, 5 bases. CDR3 length: 14 residues. With 3 bases removed from V and 6 bases from J, the gap between germline ends came to 14 bases. The germline CDR1 and CDR2 sequences are LGHDT and YNNKEL (reference sequence). CDR3 sequence: CASSHRVLTHGYTF. In DNA, the CDR3 is TGTGCCAGCAGCCACAGGGTATTAACCCATGGCTACACCTTC.

This clone was seen a single time. This rearrangement joins TRBV5-4 to TRBJ1-6; no clear D. The CDR3 has 13 amino acids. Deletions cut 0 bases from V and 7 bases from J, with 5 bases between. CDR1 and CDR2 from the germline V gene are SGHNT and YYREEE (reference sequence). CDR3: CASSLEENSPLHF. Here the CDR3 DNA reads TGTGCCAGCAGCTTGGAAGAGAATTCACCCCTCCACTTT.

The genes are TRBV5-1 and TRBJ1-4, with 7 bases fitting TRBD1. From germline, CDR1 is SGHRS and CDR2 YFSETQ. V dropped 0 bases and J dropped 3; count of bases not matched to a gene: 8. The CDR3 covers 17 residues. The CDR3 sequence is CASSLGQGGWANEKLFF. Here the CDR3 DNA reads TGCGCCAGCAGCTTGGGACAGGGTGGATGGGCTAATGAAAAACTGTTTTTT.

The chain carries TRBV5-1 and TRBJ2-5, with 8 bases that match TRBD1. This CDR3 is 14 amino acids long. Germline values: CDR1 SGHRS, CDR2 YFSETQ. V shed 7 bases and J 3 bases; nucleotides not matched to a gene: 8. In DNA form, the CDR3 reads TGCGCCAGCGGAGGACAGGGAGCCGAAGAGACCCAGTACTTC. The encoded protein is CASGGQGAEETQYF.

The rearrangement links TRBV5-1 to TRBJ1-1; D not resolved. Germline V gene lookup returns CDR1 SGHRS and CDR2 YFSETQ. The CDR3 runs 16 residues. The V end lost 0 bases, the J end lost 1 base, and 13 bases lay between the germline ends. The CDR3 here is CASSLVDNLSNTEAFF. The CDR3 DNA reads as TGCGCCAGCAGCTTGGTAGACAACCTATCGAACACTGAAGCTTTCTTT.

The V and J genes are TRBV4-3 and TRBJ2-6; TRBD1 matches 7 bases. The V segment lost 0 bases and the J segment 0 bases; nucleotides outside the gene matches: 11. CDR1 is LGHNA, CDR2 YSLEER, per germline. The CDR3 totals 20 residues. CDR3 in DNA: TGCGCCAGCAGCCAAGATGTTGGGCAGGGGGTTTTCTCTGGGGCCAACGTCCTGACTTTC. Translating it yields CASSQDVGQGVFSGANVLTF.

The chain employs TRBV28 and TRBJ1-1; TRBD1 might be the D (6 bases). With 6 bases removed from V and 4 bases from J, the gap between germline ends came to 15 bases. The CDR3 length is 14 residues. The germline CDR1 and CDR2 sequences are MDHEN and SYDVKM. The CDR3 bases are TGTGCCAGCAGCACACTTGGACAGCTCACTGAAGCTTTCTTT. This codes for CASSTLGQLTEAFF.

The V gene is TRBV27, the J gene TRBJ1-2, with 11 bases lining up with TRBD1. With 6 bases clipped from V and 8 bases from J, the junction kept 5 bases outside the gene matches. Germline V gene data show CDR1 as MNHEY and CDR2 as SMNVEV (reference sequence). There are 13 residues in the CDR3. The DNA for the CDR3 is TGTGCCAGCAGAGGTAGGACAGGGGGCGGCTACACCTTC. Translation gives CASRGRTGGGYTF.

The chain recombines TRBV7-8 with TRBJ2-7, with 12 bases aligning to TRBD1. CDR1 is SGHVS, CDR2 FQNEAQ, per germline. With V trimmed by 1 base and J by 2 bases, 3 bases remained unmatched. The CDR3 contains 16 residues. This CDR3 reads CASSLVGTGGPYEQYF. The CDR3 nucleotides are TGTGCCAGCAGCTTAGTGGGGACAGGGGGCCCCTACGAGCAGTACTTC.

This chain connects TRBV7-8 to TRBJ1-5; TRBD1 matches at 7 bases. The ends lost 5 bases at V and 2 bases at J; junction bases unmatched: 3. Germline CDR1 reads SGHVS; CDR2 reads FQNEAQ. The CDR3 spans 14 residues. CDR3 in amino acids: CASSATGRNQPQHF. The CDR3 DNA follows: TGTGCCAGCAGCGCGACAGGGCGCAATCAGCCCCAGCATTTT.

This chain uses TRBV11-3 with TRBJ2-1; TRBD1 matches at 8 bases. The CDR3 totals 13 residues. V lost 5 bases, J lost 10 bases, and 7 bases stayed unmatched. Germline assignment: CDR1 SGHNT and CDR2 YENEEA. CDR3 sequence (DNA): TGTGCCAGCAGCCGCCGGACAGGGCTAGAGCAGTTCTTC. Translating it yields CASSRRTGLEQFF. Supplemented by reference TRBV11-3 and TRBJ2-1, the full variable domain reads EAGVVQSPRYKIIEKKQPVAFWCNPISGHNTLYWYLQNLGQGPELLIRYENEEAVDDSQLPKDRFSAERLKGVDSTLKIQPAELGDSAVYLCASSRRTGLEQFFGPGTRLTVL.

The V call is TRBV4-3, the J call TRBJ2-1; D gene ambiguous. The CDR3 is 11 amino acids. Germline V CDR1 and CDR2: LGHNA, YSLEER. V shed 1 base and J shed 7 bases, with 2 bases lying between them. CDR3: CASSQANEQFF. The CDR3 region has the DNA TGCGCCAGCAGCCAAGCGAATGAGCAGTTCTTC.

The V and J genes are TRBV11-3 and TRBJ2-1; D is unresolved. Germline values: CDR1 SGHNT, CDR2 YENEEA. V dropped 4 bases and J dropped 8 bases, with 9 bases sitting between them. This CDR3 comprises 12 residues. This chain's CDR3 is CASSSYRDEQFF. CDR3 nucleotide sequence: TGTGCCAGCAGCTCATATCGCGATGAGCAGTTCTTC.

This chain connects TRBV20-1 to TRBJ1-1, with 8 bases identical to TRBD1. With V trimmed by 3 bases and J by 5 bases, 8 bases remained unmatched. Germline V CDR1 and CDR2: DFQATT, SNEGSKA (reference sequence). This CDR3 comprises 14 residues. CDR3 nucleotides: TGCAGTGCTAGTGCGACAGGGGACGCGACTGAAGCTTTCTTT. It codes for CSASATGDATEAFF.

The rearrangement joins TRBV4-3 to TRBJ1-4; tentative D call: TRBD1 (5 bases). Germline CDR1 and CDR2: LGHNA and YSLEER. This CDR3 region has 13 residues. The germline V and J ends were trimmed by 4 bases and 8 bases, with 11 bases remaining between them. CDR3 nucleotides: TGCGCCAGCAGCCGGGACTTTAGGGAAAAACTGTTTTTT. It yields the protein CASSRDFREKLFF.

The chain couples TRBV28 to TRBJ1-1; D call uncertain. The CDR3 extends over 13 amino acids. Trimming pared 2 bases from V and 4 bases from J, leaving 8 bases between. The germline CDR1 and CDR2 sequences are MDHEN and SYDVKM. CDR3 sequence: CASSLPGSTEAFF. CDR3 DNA sequence: TGTGCCAGCAGTTTACCCGGTAGCACTGAAGCTTTCTTT.

This rearrangement joins TRBV2 to TRBJ1-1, with TRBD1 matching over 9 bases. The germline V gene has CDR1 SNHLY and CDR2 FYNNEI. V trimming: 6 bases; J trimming: 7 bases; junction bases outside the gene matches: 9. The CDR3 covers 14 residues. DNA of the CDR3: TGTGCCAGCAGCCGAGAACAGGGGGCGAATGAAGCTTTCTTT. Its protein is CASSREQGANEAFF.